Listed here are 2 T cell receptor beta chains from one sample, sequenced in a study of CD8+ T cells in alopecia areata (dated 2018 in TCRdb). In light of the paper, this sample's treatment or condition label describes: oral pan-JAK inhibitor, 5-10 mg twice daily. Libraries were constructed by the immunoSEQ multiplex PCR assay. For TCR sequencing, RNA was extracted from every sample and reverse transcribed into cDNA to serve as template. TCRdb provides this immuneACCESS table in a form limited to in-frame rearrangements. Some clones are lacking; in checked studies, under half of them reflect an unresolved V gene, and why the rest are absent is not known. The sample records about 210,000 clones, about 40% of which are singletons. The top ten clonotypes cover over 2% of the sample. The sample here was CD4+ T cells sorted from blood, taken at approximately week 37, from a patient treated with tofacitinib. Receptors were obtained from a human donor with alopecia areata.

J is TRBJ2-3 and V is TRBV5-1; TRBD2 aligns across 8 bases. The CDR3 contains 17 residues. Germline lookup yields CDR1 SGHRS and CDR2 YFSETQ. Trimming cost V 3 bases and J 0 bases; bases outside gene matches: 9. CDR3 coding DNA: TGCGCCAGCAGCTCCGCCGCGTTAGCGGGAAGCACAGATACGCAGTATTTT. Translated: CASSSAALAGSTDTQYF.

The chain joins TRBV18 to TRBJ2-3, with 7 bases identical to TRBD1. Unmatched junction bases numbered 0, after V lost 3 bases and J lost 0 bases. The germline CDR1 and CDR2 sequences are KGHSH and LQKENI. This CDR3 contains 14 residues. The CDR3 DNA reads TGTGCCAGCTCACCGGGACAGAGCACAGATACGCAGTATTTT. Amino acids: CASSPGQSTDTQYF.